These T cell receptor beta chains were read from a single sample in a study of T cell responses to AZD1222 COVID-19 vaccine. The data were produced by immunoSEQ multiplex PCR, yet TCRdb's version contains in-frame clones alone and is incomplete. Of roughly 100,000 clones listed, around nine tenths are singletons. The input for sequencing was peripheral blood, taken on day 0 of AZD1222 vaccination. These TCRs come from an adult in good health. Both conserved end residues are part of each CDR3. The D gene is left open where the match is weak. Clone size is stated in some rows and not others, as once, few, many or a class when expanded.

j_gene: TRBJ1-6
d_gene: TRBD1
v_gene: TRBV5-1
abundance: few
CDR3aa: CASSRGWDRVRDSPLHF
CDR3nt: TGCGCCAGCAGCCGAGGCTGGGACAGGGTTAGGGATTCACCCCTCCACTTT

j_gene: TRBJ2-1
d_gene: -
v_gene: TRBV5-5
abundance: once
CDR3aa: CASSRTLGSSYNEQFF
CDR3nt: TGTGCCAGCAGCCGTACCCTAGGGAGCTCCTACAATGAGCAGTTCTTC

j_gene: TRBJ2-7
d_gene: -
v_gene: TRBV4-2
abundance: -
CDR3aa: CASSQDPRRGQTYEQYF
CDR3nt: TGTGCCAGCAGCCAAGATCCCCGGCGGGGACAGACCTACGAGCAGTACTTC

j_gene: TRBJ2-3
d_gene: TRBD1
v_gene: TRBV7-2
abundance: -
CDR3aa: CASSPYRGSSTDTQYF
CDR3nt: TGTGCCAGCAGCCCCTACAGGGGGTCTAGCACAGATACGCAGTATTTT

j_gene: TRBJ2-1
d_gene: -
v_gene: TRBV9
abundance: -
CDR3aa: CASSVELYNEQFF
CDR3nt: TGTGCCAGCAGCGTAGAGTTGTACAATGAGCAGTTCTTC

j_gene: TRBJ2-5
d_gene: -
v_gene: TRBV24-1
abundance: -
CDR3aa: CATSDQDGTSQETQYF
CDR3nt: TGTGCCACCAGTGACCAAGACGGGACATCACAAGAGACCCAGTACTTC

j_gene: TRBJ2-3
d_gene: TRBD2
v_gene: TRBV9
abundance: -
CDR3aa: CASSSSGSGTDTQYF
CDR3nt: TGTGCCAGCAGCTCTAGCGGGAGTGGTACAGATACGCAGTATTTT

j_gene: TRBJ1-1
d_gene: -
v_gene: TRBV16
abundance: -
CDR3aa: CASSSDPGTEAFF
CDR3nt: TGTGCCAGCAGCTCCGATCCAGGCACTGAAGCTTTCTTT

j_gene: TRBJ1-2
d_gene: -
v_gene: TRBV11-2
abundance: -
CDR3aa: CASSSGGRGLTYGYTF
CDR3nt: TGTGCCAGCAGCTCCGGGGGCAGGGGTTTAACCTATGGCTACACCTTC

j_gene: TRBJ1-3
d_gene: -
v_gene: TRBV3-1/TRBV3-2
abundance: once
CDR3aa: CASSHQIVSGNTIYF
CDR3nt: TGTGCCAGCAGCCACCAGATCGTCTCTGGAAACACCATATATTTT

j_gene: TRBJ2-1
d_gene: TRBD2
v_gene: TRBV5-1
abundance: -
CDR3aa: CASSWGAGGHNEQFF
CDR3nt: TGCGCCAGCAGCTGGGGAGCGGGGGGCCACAATGAGCAGTTCTTC

j_gene: TRBJ1-2
d_gene: TRBD1
v_gene: TRBV5-1
abundance: -
CDR3aa: CASSSTLQGAGYGYTF
CDR3nt: TGCGCCAGCAGCTCGACCTTACAGGGGGCCGGCTATGGCTACACCTTC

j_gene: TRBJ2-7
d_gene: -
v_gene: TRBV5-5
abundance: -
CDR3aa: CASSSSNAYEQYF
CDR3nt: TGTGCCAGCAGCTCGAGCAATGCCTACGAGCAGTACTTC

j_gene: TRBJ1-2
d_gene: -
v_gene: TRBV19
abundance: once
CDR3aa: CASSIDRRYGYTF
CDR3nt: TGTGCCAGTAGTATAGACCGCCGATATGGCTACACCTTC

j_gene: TRBJ1-5
d_gene: -
v_gene: TRBV6-2/TRBV6-3
abundance: -
CDR3aa: CASSYVGKNQPQHF
CDR3nt: TGTGCCAGCAGTTACGTGGGGAAGAATCAGCCCCAGCATTTT

j_gene: TRBJ2-3
d_gene: -
v_gene: TRBV6-2/TRBV6-3
abundance: -
CDR3aa: CASSYLGTGSRSTDTQYF
CDR3nt: TGTGCCAGCAGTTACCTCGGGACGGGATCCCGTAGCACAGATACGCAGTATTTT

j_gene: TRBJ2-7
d_gene: TRBD1
v_gene: TRBV11-2
abundance: -
CDR3aa: CASSPLTGPYEQYF
CDR3nt: TGTGCCAGCAGCCCGCTGACAGGGCCCTACGAGCAGTACTTC

j_gene: TRBJ2-7
d_gene: -
v_gene: TRBV27
abundance: once
CDR3aa: CASSISGRYTYEQYF
CDR3nt: TGTGCCAGCAGTATAAGTGGGCGTTATACCTACGAGCAGTACTTC

j_gene: TRBJ1-5
d_gene: -
v_gene: TRBV5-8
abundance: once
CDR3aa: CASSFGAGHYQPQHF
CDR3nt: TGTGCCAGCAGCTTTGGGGCGGGACATTACCAGCCCCAGCATTTT

j_gene: TRBJ1-2
d_gene: TRBD1
v_gene: TRBV3-1/TRBV3-2
abundance: -
CDR3aa: CASSQGTGIRYGYTF
CDR3nt: TGTGCCAGCAGCCAAGGGACAGGGATTCGGTATGGCTACACCTTC

j_gene: TRBJ2-6
d_gene: -
v_gene: TRBV7-2
abundance: -
CDR3aa: CASSLWRAGVGAGANVLTF
CDR3nt: TGTGCCAGCAGCTTATGGCGGGCAGGGGTGGGTGCTGGGGCCAACGTCCTGACTTTC

j_gene: TRBJ2-6
d_gene: TRBD1
v_gene: TRBV7-8
abundance: -
CDR3aa: CASRRTGSGANVLTF
CDR3nt: TGTGCCAGCAGACGGACAGGGTCTGGGGCCAACGTCCTGACTTTC

j_gene: TRBJ2-7
d_gene: TRBD1
v_gene: TRBV7-2
abundance: few
CDR3aa: CASSRGQGAYEQYF
CDR3nt: TGTGCCAGCAGCCGGGGACAGGGGGCCTACGAGCAGTACTTC

j_gene: TRBJ2-1
d_gene: TRBD2
v_gene: TRBV18
abundance: -
CDR3aa: CASSPPGGRSYNEQFF
CDR3nt: TGTGCCAGCTCCCCCCCGGGGGGTAGATCCTACAATGAGCAGTTCTTC

j_gene: TRBJ2-1
d_gene: TRBD2
v_gene: TRBV2
abundance: -
CDR3aa: CASSLAGGTSEQFF
CDR3nt: TGTGCCAGCTCCCTAGCGGGGGGCACGAGTGAGCAGTTCTTC

j_gene: TRBJ2-1
d_gene: -
v_gene: TRBV5-4
abundance: -
CDR3aa: CASTLPGPGNEQFF
CDR3nt: TGTGCCAGCACCCTACCTGGCCCGGGCAATGAGCAGTTCTTC

j_gene: TRBJ2-2
d_gene: TRBD2
v_gene: TRBV19
abundance: -
CDR3aa: CASKLAGLANTGELFF
CDR3nt: TGTGCCAGTAAGCTAGCGGGGTTAGCGAACACCGGGGAGCTGTTTTTT

j_gene: TRBJ1-2
d_gene: -
v_gene: TRBV5-6
abundance: -
CDR3aa: CASSLNREGIDYGYTF
CDR3nt: TGTGCCAGCAGCTTGAATCGGGAAGGGATCGACTATGGCTACACCTTC

j_gene: TRBJ1-1
d_gene: -
v_gene: TRBV19
abundance: -
CDR3aa: CASSAGRSTEAFF
CDR3nt: TGTGCCAGTAGTGCAGGGAGGAGCACTGAAGCTTTCTTT

j_gene: TRBJ2-3
d_gene: -
v_gene: TRBV9
abundance: -
CDR3aa: CASSGTLSTDTQYF
CDR3nt: TGTGCCAGCAGCGGGACACTTAGCACAGATACGCAGTATTTT

j_gene: TRBJ1-6
d_gene: -
v_gene: TRBV6-2/TRBV6-3
abundance: -
CDR3aa: CASSYSTMGPYSPLHF
CDR3nt: TGTGCCAGCAGTTACTCGACTATGGGACCGTATTCACCCCTCCACTTT

j_gene: TRBJ1-2
d_gene: -
v_gene: TRBV25-1
abundance: -
CDR3aa: CASSEWRRIYGYTF
CDR3nt: TGTGCCAGCAGTGAATGGAGGAGAATCTATGGCTACACCTTC

j_gene: TRBJ1-2
d_gene: -
v_gene: TRBV4-3
abundance: -
CDR3aa: CASSQDTDYYGYTF
CDR3nt: TGCGCCAGCAGCCAAGATACGGACTACTATGGCTACACCTTC